The 32 T cell receptor beta chains in this list originate from one sample, sequenced in a study of OX40 agonist ivuxolimab in advanced cancers. Data came from immunoSEQ multiplex PCR; TCRdb stores just in-frame clones and leaves some out. The sample consists of tens of thousands of clones, about 90% of them appearing once. The material was CD4+ or CD8+ T cells sorted from blood, obtained in a trial of the OX40 agonist ivuxolimab. All receptors derive from an adult with an advanced solid tumor such as melanoma, head and neck, liver or kidney cancer.

The V gene is TRBV5-1, the J gene TRBJ1-3; 11 bases map to TRBD1. V shed 3 bases and J 0 bases; nucleotides not matched to a gene: 2. The germline gives CDR1 SGHRS, CDR2 YFSETQ. This CDR3 has 16 amino acids. The CDR3 bases are TGCGCCAGCAGCTGGACAGGGGGCCCCTCTGGAAACACCATATATTTT. It specifies CASSWTGGPSGNTIYF. The variable domain in full, completed from reference TRBV5-1 and TRBJ1-3, reads KAGVTQTPRYLIKTRGQQVTLSCSPISGHRSVSWYQQTPGQGLQFLFEYFSETQRNKGNFPGRFSGRQFSNSRSEMNVSTLELGDSALYLCASSWTGGPSGNTIYFGEGSWLTVV.

This rearrangement joins TRBV7-6 to TRBJ2-3; TRBD2 matches at 7 bases. Germline V gene data show CDR1 as SGHVS and CDR2 as FNYEAQ. Losses at the gene ends were 0 bases for V and 2 bases for J; bases not matched to a gene: 5. The length of the CDR3 is 16 residues. The CDR3 is CASSLASGRVTDTQYF. As DNA, the CDR3 is TGTGCCAGCAGCTTAGCAAGTGGGAGGGTCACAGATACGCAGTATTTT.

V is TRBV6-1 and J is TRBJ1-4; D ambiguous. Germline V CDR1 and CDR2: MNHNS, SASEGT. This CDR3 has 11 amino acids. CDR3 sequence (DNA): TGTGCTATCCGGGGAGGAGAAAAACTGTTTTTT. Amino acid sequence: CAIRGGEKLFF.

The rearrangement uses TRBV4-1 and TRBJ2-7; D is possibly TRBD2 (6 bases). CDR3 length equals 14 residues. The germline V and J ends were trimmed by 3 bases and 5 bases, with 14 bases remaining between them. Germline V gene sequence: CDR1 MGHRA, CDR2 YSYEKL. CDR3 nucleotides: TGCGCCAGCAGCCAGGGGGACTTTCGCGACGAGCAGTACTTC. It translates to CASSQGDFRDEQYF.

The gene calls are TRBV6-5 and TRBJ2-2; D unresolved. The V gene's germline CDR1 is MNHEY and CDR2 SVGAGI. V was clipped by 0 bases and J by 0 bases, with 5 bases between them. The CDR3 sequence is 15 residues long. This chain's CDR3 is CASSYSGPNTGELFF. The CDR3 nucleotides read TGTGCCAGCAGTTACTCCGGGCCGAACACCGGGGAGCTGTTTTTT.

The chain links TRBV28 to TRBJ1-6, with unresolved D. Per the germline V gene, CDR1 is MDHEN and CDR2 is SYDVKM. V lost 1 base and J 9 bases, leaving 4 bases between the germline ends. CDR3 length: 12 residues. The CDR3 DNA follows: TGTGCCAGCAGTTTATACGCTTCACCCCTCCACTTT. Protein: CASSLYASPLHF.

This chain connects TRBV19 to TRBJ2-1; 7 nucleotides agree with TRBD2. The germline gives CDR1 LNHDA, CDR2 SQIVND (reference sequence). Trimming removed 5 bases from V and 6 bases from J; junction bases left unmatched: 4. The CDR3 contains 13 residues. CDR3 amino acids: CASSGTTANEQFF. Here the CDR3 DNA reads TGTGCCAGTAGTGGGACTACCGCCAATGAGCAGTTCTTC.

This chain joins TRBV5-6 and TRBJ2-1, with 10 positions matching TRBD2. The CDR3 consists of 16 residues. Unmatched junction bases numbered 5, after V lost 1 base and J lost 4 bases. Germline CDR1 and CDR2: SGHDT and YYEEEE. CDR3 in amino acids: CASSLLGLADYNEQFF. In nucleotides, the CDR3 is TGTGCCAGCAGCTTGTTAGGACTAGCGGATTACAATGAGCAGTTCTTC.

The chain employs TRBV6-6 and TRBJ2-5; D is tentatively TRBD1 or TRBD2 (5 bases each). Germline CDR1 MNHNY, CDR2 SVGAGI (reference sequence). This CDR3 is 13 amino acids long. The V gene lost 10 bases and the J gene lost 2 bases, with 14 bases spanning the gap. The CDR3: CATRSGGQETQYF. The DNA for the CDR3 is TGTGCCACCAGGAGTGGGGGACAAGAGACCCAGTACTTC.

V gene TRBV30 combines with J gene TRBJ1-1; no reliable D call. Per the germline V gene, CDR1 is GTSNPN and CDR2 is SVGIG (reference sequence). The CDR3 spans 11 residues. Trimming shortened V by 2 bases and J by 6 bases, and 7 bases separated the two germline ends. Here the CDR3 DNA reads TGTGCCTGGAGTCCCTTGGCTGAAGCTTTCTTT. This sequence encodes CAWSPLAEAFF.

The chain couples TRBV5-4 to TRBJ2-7, with 8 nucleotides matching TRBD2. The CDR3 runs 17 residues. CDR1 is SGHNT and CDR2 is YYREEE in the germline V gene (reference sequence). Unmatched junction bases numbered 13, after V lost 5 bases and J lost 0 bases. CDR3 amino acids: CASSTPGGGPTSYEQYF. In nucleotides, the CDR3 is TGTGCCAGCAGTACCCCCGGGGGGGGTCCCACCTCCTACGAGCAGTACTTC.

The V gene is TRBV10-3, the J gene TRBJ1-2, with D unresolved. Germline V gene lookup returns CDR1 ENHRY and CDR2 SYGVKD. The CDR3 has 14 residues. Trimming took 2 bases from V and 2 from J, leaving 9 bases between them. The CDR3 DNA reads TGTGCCATCAGTGAGAGCGGGAGCAACTATGGCTACACCTTC. Translating it yields CAISESGSNYGYTF.

This chain uses TRBV5-1 with TRBJ2-7, with a weak D call TRBD2 (5 bases). The germline V and J ends were trimmed by 3 bases and 0 bases, with 10 bases remaining between them. Per the germline V gene, CDR1 is SGHRS and CDR2 is YFSETQ. The CDR3 consists of 14 residues. CDR3 bases: TGCGCCAGCAGCTCTCTGGGGAGCTCCTACGAGCAGTACTTC. Its translation is CASSSLGSSYEQYF.

The chain carries TRBV5-8 and TRBJ2-1, with D possibly matching TRBD1 (5 bases). Germline CDR1 and CDR2: SGHTS and YDEGEE. The CDR3 covers 14 residues. Trimming took off 3 bases at V and 8 bases at J, with 15 bases between the two ends. This CDR3 is CASSSGRVVDEQFF. CDR3 in DNA: TGTGCCAGCAGCTCTGGCAGGGTAGTTGATGAGCAGTTCTTC. Together with reference TRBV5-8 and TRBJ2-1, the CDR3 gives the full variable domain: EAGVTQSPTHLIKTRGQQATLRCSPISGHTSVYWYQQALGLGLQFLLWYDEGEERNRGNFPPRFSGRQFPNYSSELNVNALELEDSALYLCASSSGRVVDEQFFGPGTRLTVL.

The chain's CDR3 is CASRSTSGKTDTQYF. In nucleotides, the CDR3 is TGTGCCAGCAGATCAACTAGCGGGAAAACAGATACGCAGTATTTT. The V gene is TRBV7-9, the J gene TRBJ2-3, with 10 bases lining up with TRBD2. The junction had 6 bases not matched to a gene; V was cut back by 6 bases and J by 3 bases. Germline CDR1 and CDR2: SEHNR and FQNEAQ (reference sequence). This CDR3 region has 15 residues.

The chain uses TRBV6-5 and TRBJ1-4, with D possibly being TRBD1 (5 bases). This CDR3 spans 13 amino acids. Germline CDR1 MNHEY, CDR2 SVGAGI. Trimming took 5 bases from V and 8 from J, leaving 12 bases between them. The CDR3 sequence is CASSPGRGEKLFF. In nucleotides, the CDR3 is TGTGCCAGCAGTCCGGGACGGGGGGAAAAACTGTTTTTT.

The gene calls are TRBV5-1 and TRBJ2-2, with unresolved D. Germline values: CDR1 SGHRS, CDR2 YFSETQ. The V and J ends lost 4 bases and 6 bases respectively, with 7 bases between them. This CDR3 comprises 12 residues. CDR3 nucleotide sequence: TGCGCCAGCAGCCCTGCCCCCGGGGAGCTGTTTTTT. Protein product: CASSPAPGELFF.

This sequence joins TRBV13 and TRBJ1-2; D gene uncertain. Trimming stripped 1 base from V and 0 bases from J, with 24 bases between. Germline V gene data show CDR1 as PRHDT and CDR2 as FYEKMQ (reference sequence). This CDR3 spans 20 amino acids. The CDR3 coding sequence is TGTGCCAGCAGCTTAGCATCCCTCACAGCCGGGCGAAGACCTAACTATGGCTACACCTTC. This gives the protein CASSLASLTAGRRPNYGYTF.

The CDR3 DNA sequence: TGTGCCAGCAGTGGTAGCGGGAGGGCCACGAACACCGGGGAGCTGTTTTTT. This encodes CASSGSGRATNTGELFF. J is TRBJ2-2 and V is TRBV2; TRBD2 matches 11 bases. The CDR3 runs to 17 residues. The germline V gene has CDR1 SNHLY and CDR2 FYNNEI. V shed 4 bases and J 0 bases; nucleotides not matched to a gene: 4.

This chain connects TRBV6-1 to TRBJ1-3, with TRBD1 matching over 7 bases. Germline V gene lookup returns CDR1 MNHNS and CDR2 SASEGT. The CDR3 has 13 residues. The V gene end was trimmed by 6 bases and the J gene end by 4 bases; junction bases not matched to a gene: 3. This CDR3 is CASSGTAGNTIYF. The CDR3 coding sequence is TGTGCCAGCAGCGGGACAGCGGGAAACACCATATATTTT.

This clone was observed a few times. The gene calls are TRBV2 and TRBJ1-3, with 7 bases fitting TRBD1. This CDR3 is 16 amino acids long. The germline V gene has CDR1 SNHLY and CDR2 FYNNEI. With 5 bases clipped from V and 3 bases from J, the junction kept 10 bases outside the gene matches. The CDR3 spells CASSYRGSSGGNTIYF. In DNA form, the CDR3 reads TGTGCCAGCAGTTACAGGGGATCCTCGGGTGGAAACACCATATATTTT.

The rearrangement uses TRBV7-9 and TRBJ2-3; D unresolved. Germline V gene sequence: CDR1 SEHNR, CDR2 FQNEAQ (reference sequence). V was trimmed by 4 bases and J by 6 bases, leaving 5 bases between them. This CDR3 has 11 residues. The CDR3 nucleotides are TGTGCCAGCAGCTCCGCGGATACGCAGTATTTT. Protein sequence: CASSSADTQYF.

The chain employs TRBV2 and TRBJ2-6; 9 nucleotides align to TRBD1. Germline V gives CDR1 SNHLY, CDR2 FYNNEI. The CDR3 length is 17 residues. J lost 0 bases, V lost 3 bases, and 3 bases had no gene match. In DNA, the CDR3 is TGTGCCAGCAGTGAGGGGGACAGGGTCTCTGGGGCCAACGTCCTGACTTTC. It is translated as CASSEGDRVSGANVLTF.

This sequence joins TRBV30 and TRBJ2-7; D ambiguous. V was pared by 0 bases and J by 3 bases, with 6 bases between. The CDR3 has 12 residues. The germline gives CDR1 GTSNPN, CDR2 SVGIG (reference sequence). Here the CDR3 reads CAWSVADYEQYF. The CDR3 bases are TGTGCCTGGAGTGTAGCAGACTACGAGCAGTACTTC.

CDR3 nucleotide sequence: TGTGCCAGCAGTTTGGCGGGGACAGGGGGCACCCAGTACTTC. Translating gives CASSLAGTGGTQYF. The chain recombines TRBV28 with TRBJ2-5; 12 bases agree with TRBD1. This CDR3 contains 14 residues. Trimming at V came to 3 bases and at J to 8 bases, leaving 4 bases not matched to a gene. From germline, CDR1 is MDHEN and CDR2 SYDVKM.

The CDR3 protein is CASSLAGSGYGYTF. In nucleotides, the CDR3 is TGTGCCAGCAGCTTAGCCGGGAGCGGGTACGGCTACACCTTC. The rearrangement links TRBV7-9 to TRBJ1-2; D is uncertain. This CDR3 spans 14 amino acids. Looked up from germline, CDR1 is SEHNR and CDR2 is FQNEAQ (reference sequence). The V gene lost 0 bases and the J gene lost 8 bases, with 13 bases spanning the gap.

The rearrangement links TRBV27 to TRBJ2-5; 9 positions match TRBD1. Judging by the DNA end, TRBJ2-7 fits better; the J call may be wrong. Germline CDR1 reads MNHEY; CDR2 reads SMNVEV (reference sequence). The CDR3 extends over 14 amino acids. CDR3 coding DNA: TGTGCCAGCAGTTCCGACAGGGGGGTCTACGAGCAGTACTTC. Translated, it gives CASSSDRGVYEQYF.

This chain joins TRBV2 and TRBJ2-1; D not certain. The CDR3 sequence is 15 residues long. CDR1 is SNHLY, CDR2 FYNNEI, per germline. Trimming removed 6 bases at V and 0 bases at J, with 12 bases between. CDR3 DNA: TGTGCCAGCAGATCAATGGTTGGCTCCTACAATGAGCAGTTCTTC. Encoded protein: CASRSMVGSYNEQFF.

The chain joins TRBV7-3 to TRBJ2-3; TRBD1 is a possible D gene (5 bases). CDR1 SGHTA and CDR2 FQGTGA come from the germline V gene. V was cut by 5 bases and J by 4 bases, with 13 bases left in between. The CDR3 is 14 amino acids. The CDR3 sequence: CASSPLGAADTQYF. The CDR3 region has the DNA TGTGCCAGCAGCCCCTTAGGGGCGGCAGATACGCAGTATTTT.

This clone was recorded only once. V and J are TRBV28 and TRBJ1-2; 7 bases fit TRBD1. The germline V gene has CDR1 MDHEN and CDR2 SYDVKM. V lost 4 bases and J lost 2; bases outside the gene matches: 7. The CDR3 runs 15 residues. The CDR3 reads CASSSHTTGNYGYTF. In DNA form, the CDR3 reads TGTGCCAGCAGTTCTCACACGACAGGGAACTATGGCTACACCTTC.

The chain uses TRBV5-4 and TRBJ1-2; no clear D gene. The CDR3 runs 14 residues. Germline V gene data show CDR1 as SGHNT and CDR2 as YYREEE (reference sequence). Trimming cost V 0 bases and J 2 bases, with 8 bases left between them. The CDR3 loop reads CASSLARINYGYTF. The CDR3 DNA follows: TGTGCCAGCAGCTTGGCCCGGATAAACTATGGCTACACCTTC.

The J gene is TRBJ1-2, the V gene TRBV5-4; D call uncertain. This CDR3 has 13 residues. Germline V lookup: CDR1 SGHNT, CDR2 YYREEE (reference sequence). V was shortened by 3 bases and J by 2 bases, with 8 bases between the two germline ends. CDR3 region: CASSSGLNYGYTF. CDR3 nucleotide sequence: TGTGCCAGCAGCTCCGGACTCAACTATGGCTACACCTTC.